These T cell receptor beta chains were read from a single sample in a study of cytomegalovirus exposure and HLA in healthy donors. The repertoire was sequenced with immunoSEQ multiplex PCR; TCRdb's copy has only in-frame clones and lacks some. The sample lists 150,000 to 200,000 clones; approximately 78% were seen once. Sequenced material: PBMCs. The receptors originated from a young woman in good health and CMV-seropositive. The CDR3 runs from the conserved cysteine through the conserved F or W. A D gene is named only where the DNA matches it firmly. The listing skips clone size in some rows; elsewhere it reads once, few, many or a size class.

size: -; D: -; V: TRBV2; J: TRBJ1-5; CDR3: CASSESYSNQPQHF; DNA: TGTGCCAGCAGTGAGTCCTATAGCAATCAGCCCCAGCATTTT
size: once; D: TRBD1; V: TRBV18; J: TRBJ2-1; CDR3: CASSPLGQGPYNEQFF; DNA: TGTGCCAGCTCACCCCTGGGACAGGGTCCCTACAATGAGCAGTTCTTC
size: once; D: -; V: TRBV11-3; J: TRBJ2-2; CDR3: CASSLAGVQELFF; DNA: TGTGCCAGCAGCTTAGCGGGAGTTCAGGAGCTGTTTTTT
size: -; D: TRBD1; V: TRBV4-2; J: TRBJ2-3; CDR3: CASSQDPPGQGARDTQYF; DNA: TGTGCCAGCAGCCAAGATCCTCCTGGACAGGGGGCAAGAGATACGCAGTATTTT
size: -; D: -; V: TRBV6-1; J: TRBJ1-6; CDR3: CASSEALRGSPLHF; DNA: TGTGCCAGCAGTGAAGCCCTGCGGGGTTCACCCCTCCACTTT
size: -; D: TRBD1; V: TRBV6-1; J: TRBJ2-7; CDR3: CASSSRQGATYEQYF; DNA: TGTGCCAGCAGTAGCCGACAGGGGGCCACCTACGAGCAGTACTTC
size: once; D: -; V: TRBV11-2; J: TRBJ2-5; CDR3: CASSLEGTGWYQETQYF; DNA: TGTGCCAGCAGCTTAGAGGGCACAGGCTGGTACCAAGAGACCCAGTACTTC
size: -; D: TRBD2; V: TRBV5-1; J: TRBJ2-7; CDR3: CASSLKAGDYEQYF; DNA: TGCGCCAGCAGCTTGAAGGCGGGGGACTACGAGCAGTACTTC
size: -; D: -; V: TRBV11-2; J: TRBJ2-3; CDR3: CASSGAGLDTQYF; DNA: TGTGCCAGTTCCGGGGCGGGGTTAGATACGCAGTATTTT
size: few; D: -; V: TRBV18; J: TRBJ2-5; CDR3: CASSPQAIPGTQYF; DNA: TGTGCCAGCTCACCACAGGCGATCCCAGGAACCCAGTACTTC
size: -; D: -; V: TRBV7-8; J: TRBJ1-2; CDR3: CASSLSTGPKNYGYTF; DNA: TGTGCCAGCAGCTTAAGCACGGGTCCGAAAAACTATGGCTACACCTTC
size: -; D: TRBD1; V: TRBV2; J: TRBJ2-7; CDR3: CASRWQGAYEQYF; DNA: TGTGCCAGCAGGTGGCAGGGGGCTTACGAGCAGTACTTC
size: -; D: -; V: TRBV7-9; J: TRBJ2-1; CDR3: CASTLPPGNEQFF; DNA: TGTGCCAGCACCCTCCCCCCAGGGAATGAGCAGTTCTTC
size: -; D: TRBD1; V: TRBV7-9; J: TRBJ2-7; CDR3: CASSHLGTGVYEQYF; DNA: TGTGCCAGCAGCCACCTCGGGACAGGGGTCTACGAGCAGTACTTC
size: once; D: -; V: TRBV5-8; J: TRBJ2-1; CDR3: CASSLGGHGVDEQFF; DNA: TGTGCCAGCAGCTTGGGCGGCCACGGGGTGGATGAGCAGTTCTTC
size: -; D: -; V: TRBV18; J: TRBJ1-2; CDR3: CASSPYSHLANYGYTF; DNA: TGTGCCAGCTCACCATACAGTCACCTTGCTAACTATGGCTACACCTTC
size: -; D: TRBD1; V: TRBV9; J: TRBJ2-6; CDR3: CASSVSTGTGYSGANGLTF; DNA: TGTGCCAGCAGCGTATCAACCGGGACAGGGTACTCTGGGGCCAACGGCCTGACTTTC
size: -; D: TRBD2; V: TRBV18; J: TRBJ2-1; CDR3: CASSPRREGKAYNEQFF; DNA: TGTGCCAGCTCACCACGGAGGGAGGGGAAAGCCTACAATGAGCAGTTCTTC
size: -; D: -; V: TRBV7-9; J: TRBJ1-2; CDR3: CASSLGKGDGYTF; DNA: TGTGCCAGCAGCCTAGGGAAAGGGGATGGCTACACCTTC
size: -; D: TRBD2; V: TRBV7-8; J: TRBJ2-2; CDR3: CASSQSGRGFAGELFF; DNA: TGTGCCAGCAGCCAGAGCGGGAGGGGTTTCGCCGGGGAGCTGTTTTTT
size: -; D: -; V: TRBV30; J: TRBJ2-7; CDR3: CAWSPPGRGLSYEQYF; DNA: TGTGCCTGGAGCCCCCCCGGAAGGGGATTGTCCTACGAGCAGTACTTC
size: -; D: -; V: TRBV28; J: TRBJ1-1; CDR3: CASQMNMNTEAFF; DNA: TGTGCCAGCCAGATGAACATGAACACTGAAGCTTTCTTT
size: once; D: -; V: TRBV27; J: TRBJ2-7; CDR3: CASSLGRFSYEQYF; DNA: TGTGCCAGCAGTTTAGGCAGGTTCTCCTACGAGCAGTACTTC
size: -; D: TRBD1; V: TRBV7-6; J: TRBJ1-6; CDR3: CASSQGGQGVSPLHF; DNA: TGTGCCAGCAGCCAGGGGGGACAGGGGGTCTCACCCCTCCACTTT
size: -; D: TRBD1; V: TRBV7-9; J: TRBJ2-7; CDR3: CASSATGTGSYEQYF; DNA: TGTGCCAGCAGCGCTACCGGGACAGGGAGCTACGAGCAGTACTTC
size: -; D: TRBD1; V: TRBV28; J: TRBJ1-4; CDR3: CASSPSRQRSGGKLFF; DNA: TGTGCCAGCAGTCCATCCAGACAAAGGTCAGGGGGAAAACTGTTTTTT
size: few; D: -; V: TRBV2; J: TRBJ1-2; CDR3: CASKRDSDYGYTF; DNA: TGTGCCAGCAAAAGGGACTCGGACTATGGCTACACCTTC
size: -; D: -; V: TRBV21-1; J: TRBJ1-4; CDR3: CASRHPADGAREKLFF; DNA: TGTGCCAGCAGACACCCAGCGGACGGCGCGAGGGAAAAACTGTTTTTT
size: -; D: -; V: TRBV28; J: TRBJ1-3; CDR3: CASSFDRFGNTIYF; DNA: TGTGCCAGCAGTTTCGACAGATTCGGAAACACCATATATTTT
size: few; D: -; V: TRBV18; J: TRBJ2-7; CDR3: CASSPPYTGEAYEQYF; DNA: TGTGCCAGCTCACCACCATATACAGGGGAGGCCTACGAGCAGTACTTC
size: -; D: TRBD2; V: TRBV27; J: TRBJ2-3; CDR3: CASSLFAQGLGTDTQYF; DNA: TGTGCCAGCAGTTTATTCGCCCAGGGACTAGGCACAGATACGCAGTATTTT
size: -; D: -; V: TRBV6-6; J: TRBJ1-5; CDR3: CASSYRGGYQPQHF; DNA: TGTGCCAGCAGTTACCGAGGGGGATACCAGCCCCAGCATTTT
size: -; D: -; V: TRBV28; J: TRBJ1-4; CDR3: CASSTRGAYSRGGGEKLFF; DNA: TGTGCCAGCAGTACCCGGGGGGCATACAGTAGGGGAGGTGGCGAAAAACTGTTTTTT
size: -; D: TRBD1; V: TRBV7-9; J: TRBJ1-2; CDR3: CASRGDRDYGYTF; DNA: TGTGCCAGCAGGGGGGACAGGGACTATGGCTACACCTTC
size: -; D: TRBD2; V: TRBV5-6; J: TRBJ2-5; CDR3: CASSLRTSGGETQYF; DNA: TGTGCCAGCAGCTTGAGGACTAGCGGGGGTGAGACCCAGTACTTC
size: few; D: -; V: TRBV9; J: TRBJ2-2; CDR3: CASSVGLESGTGELFF; DNA: TGTGCCAGCAGCGTAGGACTAGAAAGCGGCACCGGGGAGCTGTTTTTT
size: -; D: TRBD1; V: TRBV11-3; J: TRBJ2-5; CDR3: CASSLGYRGREETQYF; DNA: TGTGCCAGCAGCTTAGGATACAGGGGGCGAGAAGAGACCCAGTACTTC
size: -; D: -; V: TRBV19; J: TRBJ2-1; CDR3: CASRGVASHNEQFF; DNA: TGTGCCAGTAGAGGGGTAGCCTCACACAATGAGCAGTTCTTC
size: -; D: TRBD2; V: TRBV18; J: TRBJ2-7; CDR3: CASSPEQRESPYEQYF; DNA: TGTGCCAGCTCACCGGAGCAGCGGGAGTCCCCCTACGAGCAGTACTTC
size: once; D: TRBD1; V: TRBV28; J: TRBJ1-4; CDR3: CASSLADRAANEKLFF; DNA: TGTGCCAGCAGTCTTGCTGACAGGGCGGCTAATGAAAAACTGTTTTTT
size: -; D: -; V: TRBV6-6; J: TRBJ1-2; CDR3: CASSYTLQGGYTF; DNA: TGTGCCAGCAGTTACACTCTGCAGGGAGGCTACACCTTC